A selection of T cell receptor beta chains follows, all from one sample in a study of T-cell reconstitution after alpha-beta-depleted transplantation in children. TCRdb used MiXCR to reprocess the PCR reads, holding one entry per CDR3 protein. The sample yields about 200,000 distinct CDR3 sequences, approximately 19% seen once. This specimen was PBMCs, mostly from graft donor cells, taken 360 days after TCRalphabeta/CD19-depleted stem cell transplant. The receptor source for this set is a male patient under 10 years old who had a stem cell transplant for acute lymphoblastic leukemia, so the T cells may come from the graft donor. The CDR3 runs from the conserved cysteine through the conserved F or W. Fields, in order: V gene, D gene, J gene, clone size, CDR3 protein, CDR3 DNA. D genes are given only for firm matches. Size tells how often a clone was seen (once, few, many) or the class of an expanded clone, and some rows leave it out.

V gene: TRBV2; D gene: TRBD1; J gene: TRBJ1-1; clone size: -; CDR3 protein: CASSGQGNTEAFF; CDR3 DNA: TGTGCCAGCAGCGGACAGGGGAACACTGAAGCTTTCTTT
V gene: TRBV5-1; D gene: TRBD1; J gene: TRBJ2-3; clone size: -; CDR3 protein: CASSLKSGGSTDTQYF; CDR3 DNA: TGCGCCAGCAGCTTGAAGTCAGGGGGAAGCACAGATACGCAGTATTTT
V gene: TRBV20-1; D gene: TRBD1; J gene: TRBJ2-7; clone size: few; CDR3 protein: CSAGTGTVTYEQYF; CDR3 DNA: TGCAGTGCTGGGACCGGGACAGTCACCTACGAGCAGTACTTC
V gene: TRBV18; D gene: TRBD1; J gene: TRBJ2-1; clone size: few; CDR3 protein: CASSPRDRATHEQFF; CDR3 DNA: TGTGCCAGCTCACCCCGGGACAGGGCGACCCATGAGCAGTTCTTC
V gene: TRBV20-1; D gene: TRBD1; J gene: TRBJ1-6; clone size: -; CDR3 protein: CSARDRDRVNSPLHF; CDR3 DNA: TGCAGTGCTAGAGATCGGGACAGGGTTAATTCACCCCTCCACTTT
V gene: TRBV28; D gene: -; J gene: TRBJ2-7; clone size: -; CDR3 protein: CASSLLQGVDYEQYF; CDR3 DNA: TGTGCCAGCAGCTTATTACAGGGTGTAGACTACGAGCAGTACTTC
V gene: TRBV5-1; D gene: -; J gene: TRBJ2-1; clone size: -; CDR3 protein: CASSLVNQGFSPYNEQFF; CDR3 DNA: TGCGCCAGCAGCTTGGTGAACCAGGGTTTTTCACCCTACAATGAGCAGTTCTTC
V gene: TRBV6-1; D gene: -; J gene: TRBJ2-5; clone size: many; CDR3 protein: CASSKPGDYGTQYF; CDR3 DNA: TGTGCCAGCAGCAAACCAGGGGATTACGGGACCCAGTACTTC
V gene: TRBV5-1; D gene: -; J gene: TRBJ2-2; clone size: -; CDR3 protein: CASSLEAPRGELFF; CDR3 DNA: TGCGCCAGCAGCTTGGAGGCCCCAAGGGGGGAGCTGTTTTTT
V gene: TRBV7-2; D gene: -; J gene: TRBJ2-5; clone size: -; CDR3 protein: CASSWERTWEETQYF; CDR3 DNA: TGTGCCAGCAGTTGGGAACGGACGTGGGAAGAGACCCAGTACTTC
V gene: TRBV7-9; D gene: -; J gene: TRBJ2-7; clone size: -; CDR3 protein: CASSKGVTNVLEQYF; CDR3 DNA: TGTGCCAGCAGCAAAGGGGTCACAAACGTCCTCGAGCAGTACTTC
V gene: TRBV10-3; D gene: TRBD1; J gene: TRBJ2-3; clone size: -; CDR3 protein: CAISAPQGASDTQYF; CDR3 DNA: TGTGCCATCAGTGCCCCGCAGGGGGCTTCGGATACGCAGTATTTT
V gene: TRBV24-1; D gene: TRBD1; J gene: TRBJ2-1; clone size: many; CDR3 protein: CATSDSGMGQEGDEQFF; CDR3 DNA: TGTGCCACCAGTGATTCCGGGATGGGACAGGAGGGCGATGAGCAGTTCTTC
V gene: TRBV11-1; D gene: -; J gene: TRBJ2-7; clone size: once; CDR3 protein: CASSFPRASPHYEQYF; CDR3 DNA: TGTGCCAGCAGCTTTCCAAGGGCCAGCCCCCACTACGAGCAGTACTTC
V gene: TRBV20-1; D gene: TRBD2; J gene: TRBJ2-2; clone size: -; CDR3 protein: CSAGAGGNTGELFF; CDR3 DNA: TGCAGTGCTGGGGCGGGGGGCAACACCGGGGAGCTGTTTTTT
V gene: TRBV7-6; D gene: -; J gene: TRBJ1-4; clone size: many; CDR3 protein: CASSLGGTREKLFF; CDR3 DNA: TGTGCCAGCAGCTTAGGGGGGACGAGAGAAAAACTGTTTTTT